This passage covers 10 T cell receptor beta chains from one sample sequenced in a study of T cell responses to AZD1222 COVID-19 vaccine (TCRdb year 2021). Library preparation was by the immunoSEQ multiplex PCR assay. TCRdb took over this immuneACCESS table, retaining in-frame rearrangements with V and J assigned. Such tables are incomplete; in checked studies, under half of the missing clones stem from an unresolved V gene, and the remainder is unexplained. The table for this sample lists about 150,000 clones; 88% of them were counted only once. The ten largest clones add up to 3% to 3.5% of the sample. In the paper's terms, the time point label means: baseline before first vaccination. Sample: peripheral blood, taken on day 0 of AZD1222 vaccination. The receptors derive from an adult in good health.

The V and J genes are TRBV18 and TRBJ1-1; no reliable D call. In germline, CDR1 is KGHSH, CDR2 LQKENI. The V end was cut by 2 bases, the J end by 8 bases, with 12 bases between. The CDR3 has 13 residues. CDR3 in amino acids: CASSPSQSREAFF. DNA of the CDR3: TGTGCCAGCTCACCATCTCAGAGTAGGGAAGCTTTCTTT.

This sequence joins TRBV21-1 and TRBJ1-3; TRBD1 reflects the table's D call only, with no check against the DNA. TRBV21-1 is a pseudogene locus. The CDR3 extends over 14 amino acids. The CDR3 here is CASSSLGQGNTIYF. The CDR3 DNA is TGTGCCAGCAGCTCCCTGGGACAGGGAAACACCATATATTTT.

This sequence joins TRBV27 and TRBJ2-7; tentatively, D is TRBD1 (6 bases). Looked up from germline, CDR1 is MNHEY and CDR2 is SMNVEV (reference sequence). The CDR3 runs to 15 residues. The V end was cut by 6 bases, the J end by 5 bases, with 20 bases between. CDR3 in DNA: TGTGCCAGCAGCGCCTACAGGGACGGCGGTGACGAGCAGTACTTC. Translation gives CASSAYRDGGDEQYF.

In nucleotides, the CDR3 is TGTGCCAGCACCGGGACAGTGGACAATCAGCCCCAGCATTTT. Translation gives CASTGTVDNQPQHF. This rearrangement joins TRBV7-9 to TRBJ1-5; TRBD1 agrees at 7 bases. The CDR3 covers 14 residues. Per germline, CDR1 SEHNR and CDR2 FQNEAQ (reference sequence). The V segment lost 7 bases and the J segment 3 bases; nucleotides outside the gene matches: 6.

This clone was picked up one time. The genes are TRBV2 and TRBJ2-1, with 9 bases that match TRBD2. The J segment lost 4 bases and the V segment lost 9 bases, leaving 7 bases of the junction unmatched. The CDR3 consists of 14 residues. Germline V gene data show CDR1 as SNHLY and CDR2 as FYNNEI. The CDR3 DNA follows: TGTGCCAGTAAGAGCGGGGGGCCGTACAATGAGCAGTTCTTC. Protein sequence: CASKSGGPYNEQFF. The full variable domain, in which reference TRBV2 and TRBJ2-1 provide the parts outside the CDR3, is EPEVTQTPSHQVTQMGQEVILRCVPISNHLYFYWYRQILGQKVEFLVSFYNNEISEKSEIFDDQFSVERPDGSNFTLKIRSTKLEDSAMYFCASKSGGPYNEQFFGPGTRLTVL.

This clone was picked up a small number of times. V usage is TRBV28 and J usage is TRBJ1-2; maybe TRBD1 (5 bases). The CDR3 sequence is 14 residues long. The germline V gene has CDR1 MDHEN and CDR2 SYDVKM. Trimming left V 6 bases short and J 4 bases short, with 15 bases between. The CDR3 bases are TGTGCCAGCAGGGACTCCCGGGGCGGCTATGGCTACACCTTC. Its protein is CASRDSRGGYGYTF.

The chain has TRBV4-3 and TRBJ1-2; D remains unclear. In germline, CDR1 is LGHNA, CDR2 YSLEER. CDR3 length equals 15 residues. V lost 0 bases and J 3 bases, leaving 11 bases between the germline ends. The CDR3 sequence: CASSQDRQDYYGYTF. CDR3 DNA sequence: TGCGCCAGCAGCCAAGACCGGCAGGATTACTATGGCTACACCTTC.

In this sample, this clone turned up once. This chain uses TRBV12-3 or TRBV12-4 with TRBJ1-2; 7 nucleotides agree with TRBD1. J was trimmed by 5 bases and V by 10 bases; bases with no gene match: 10. There are 13 residues in the CDR3. Here the CDR3 reads CATRGGADYGYTF. CDR3 DNA sequence: TGTGCCACCAGGGGGGGGGCTGATTATGGCTACACCTTC.

This chain links TRBV4-1 with TRBJ2-7; TRBD1 matches 10 bases. This CDR3 has 18 residues. V shed 1 base, J shed 0 bases, and the junction held 9 bases outside the gene matches. CDR1 is MGHRA, CDR2 YSYEKL, per germline. CDR3 residues: CASSQGETGTGASYEQYF. Here the CDR3 DNA reads TGCGCCAGCAGCCAAGGGGAGACCGGGACAGGGGCCTCCTACGAGCAGTACTTC.

This clone was observed a handful of times. The V gene is TRBV19, the J gene TRBJ2-7; 9 bases fit TRBD2. CDR1 LNHDA and CDR2 SQIVND come from the germline V gene (reference sequence). J was trimmed by 3 bases and V by 7 bases; bases with no gene match: 7. The CDR3 spans 14 residues. The CDR3 spells CASTPSGVVYEQYF. DNA of the CDR3: TGTGCCAGTACCCCTAGCGGGGTCGTCTACGAGCAGTACTTC.